A selection of T cell receptor beta chains follows, all from one sample in a study of Ad26.COV2.S vaccination and SARS-CoV-2 variants. The method was immunoSEQ multiplex PCR; TCRdb's version includes in-frame clones alone and lacks a portion of them. The table includes about 350,000 clones, about 88% detected once. Sequences were derived from peripheral blood, sampled in a trial of Ad26.COV2.S vaccine versus placebo. These receptors were collected from a person aged 18-65 years who received the Ad26.COV2.S COVID-19 vaccine or a placebo. Each CDR3 is given with its conserved first and last residue. The D gene is left open where the match is weak. The size entry is marked missing in some rows and otherwise reads once, few, many or a size class.

j_call v_call d_call clone_size cdr3_nt cdr3_aa
TRBJ1-3 TRBV6-2/TRBV6-3 NA NA TGTGCCAGCAGTTATCCAACAGGAGGCCTCTCTGGAAACACCATATATTTT CASSYPTGGLSGNTIYF
TRBJ2-2 TRBV18 TRBD2 NA TGTGCCAGCTCACCACAGGAGCGGGGGGCGAACACCGGGGAGCTGTTTTTT CASSPQERGANTGELFF
TRBJ1-1 TRBV5-1 NA once TGCGCCAGCAGCTTTTCGGTGAACACTGAAGCTTTCTTT CASSFSVNTEAFF
TRBJ1-6 TRBV6-2/TRBV6-3 NA NA NA CASSSSGQGSSPLHF
TRBJ2-7 TRBV2 NA NA TGTGCCAGCCTCCCGGAGGAACGGGGCTCCTACGAGCAGTACTTC CASLPEERGSYEQYF
TRBJ1-1 TRBV7-9 TRBD1 once TGTGCCAGCAGCCTGGGACAGGGGGCAAGTGAAGCTTTCTTT CASSLGQGASEAFF
TRBJ2-7 TRBV27 NA NA TGTGCCAGCAGTTTATCCTATGGAGCCTCCTACGAGCAGTACTTC CASSLSYGASYEQYF
TRBJ1-6 TRBV19 NA NA TGTGCCAGTAGTATTGTGGGGACCCATTCACCCCTCCACTTT CASSIVGTHSPLHF
TRBJ1-2 TRBV2 NA NA TGTGCCAGCAGTGAAGGGGTAGGGAGGCATGGCTACACCTTC CASSEGVGRHGYTF
TRBJ2-5 TRBV28 TRBD2 once TGTGCCAGCAGTTTCGGGTCTGCTAGCGGGGACCAAGAGACCCAGTACTTC CASSFGSASGDQETQYF
TRBJ2-1 TRBV4-1 NA NA TGCGCCAGCAGCCAAGCATCCCAGAATGAGCAGTTCTTC CASSQASQNEQFF
TRBJ2-3 TRBV18 NA NA TGTGCCAGCTCACCAGGGACAGATACGCAGTATTTT CASSPGTDTQYF
TRBJ2-5 TRBV27 TRBD2 NA TGTGCCAGCAGTTTAGGGACTAGCGGGAGGGCCGGCCAAGAGACCCAGTACTTC CASSLGTSGRAGQETQYF
TRBJ1-6 TRBV4-3 TRBD1 NA TGCGCCAGCAGCCCACGGGACAGGGCTTCACCCCTCCACTTT CASSPRDRASPLHF
TRBJ1-3 TRBV11-2 TRBD1 NA TGTGCCAGCAGATCAGGGGGACACACCATATATTTT CASRSGGHTIYF
TRBJ2-7 TRBV7-2 NA NA TGTGCCAGCAGCTTAGCGGGAGCGACTACCTACGAGCAGTACTTC CASSLAGATTYEQYF
TRBJ1-2 TRBV6-2/TRBV6-3 NA NA TGTGCCAGCAGTTATAGAATCCAGGGAACTAACTATGGCTACACCTTC CASSYRIQGTNYGYTF
TRBJ2-3 TRBV27 NA few TGTGCCAGCAGTCCAACTCGACAGGTTCGCGTCACAGATACGCAGTATTTT CASSPTRQVRVTDTQYF
TRBJ1-5 TRBV9 NA NA TGTGCCAGCAGCACCACCCTCTCTACGCCCCAGCATTTT CASSTTLSTPQHF
TRBJ2-4 TRBV19 TRBD2 NA TGTGCCAGTAATTGGCGGACTAGCGAAAACATTCAGTACTTC CASNWRTSENIQYF
TRBJ2-7 TRBV25-1 NA NA TGTGCCAGCAGTAGATCCTCCAACCTCTACGAGCAGTACTTC CASSRSSNLYEQYF
TRBJ1-4 TRBV28 NA NA TGTGCCAGCAGTTACCCCCAGAGAAATGAAAAACTGTTTTTT CASSYPQRNEKLFF
TRBJ1-2 TRBV7-9 TRBD1 NA TGTGCCAGCAGCGGAGAGGGGGCGCCCCATGGCTACACCTTC CASSGEGAPHGYTF
TRBJ1-1 TRBV19 TRBD1 NA TGTGCCAGTAGTATAGCGGGACAGGGCGGGTACACTGAAGCTTTCTTT CASSIAGQGGYTEAFF
TRBJ1-1 TRBV28 NA NA TGTGCCAGCAGTTATCGGGGGATGAACACTGAAGCTTTCTTT CASSYRGMNTEAFF
TRBJ1-1 TRBV4-1 NA NA TGCGCCAGCAGCCGCCCCAAGGAAGTAGGGAACACTGAAGCTTTCTTT CASSRPKEVGNTEAFF
TRBJ2-7 TRBV6-2/TRBV6-3 NA NA TGTGCCAGCAGTTACAGGACACCCTCCTACGAGCAGTACTTC CASSYRTPSYEQYF
TRBJ2-7 TRBV9 TRBD2 NA TGTGCCAGCAGCGTAGGGACCCAAGGCCCTAGCGGCACCTCCTACGAGCAGTACTTC CASSVGTQGPSGTSYEQYF
TRBJ2-3 TRBV18 TRBD1 NA TGTGCCAGCTCCCCGCCCACGGGACAGGGTTCAGATACGCAGTATTTT CASSPPTGQGSDTQYF
TRBJ2-3 TRBV18 NA NA TGTGCCAGCGCGGTGAGAGCGAAGTCAGATACGCAGTATTTT CASAVRAKSDTQYF
TRBJ2-5 TRBV7-7 TRBD2 once TGTGCTAGCAGTTTCGGGGGGGCAAACCGAGAGACCCAGTACTTC CASSFGGANRETQYF
TRBJ2-3 TRBV24-1 NA NA TGTGCCACGGCGGACGGGGCCGCAGATACGCAGTATTTT CATADGAADTQYF
TRBJ2-7 TRBV11-2 TRBD2 NA TGTGCCAGCAGCCCCCTAGCGGAGGCCTTCTACGAGCAGTACTTC CASSPLAEAFYEQYF
TRBJ1-2 TRBV6-4 TRBD1 NA TGTGCCAGCAGTGCCGACAGGGGGGGACAATATGGCTACACCTTC CASSADRGGQYGYTF
TRBJ2-7 TRBV9 NA NA TGTGCCAGCAGCGCGCATCCGACACTCCCCTACGAGCAGTACTTC CASSAHPTLPYEQYF
TRBJ1-1 TRBV28 NA NA TGTGCCAGCAGTTCTGGACAGTTAATGAACACTGAAGCTTTCTTT CASSSGQLMNTEAFF
TRBJ2-2 TRBV11-2 NA NA TGTGCCAGCAGCTTAGACACCACCGGGGAGCTGTTTTTT CASSLDTTGELFF
TRBJ2-7 TRBV28 NA once TGTGCCAGCACCTACCGGGACAATTGGTCCTACGAGCAGTACTTC CASTYRDNWSYEQYF
TRBJ2-2 TRBV4-3 NA NA TGCGCCAGCAGCATGGCAAGCGCGAGGCCGAACACCGGGGAGCTGTTTTTT CASSMASARPNTGELFF
TRBJ2-1 TRBV7-9 NA NA TGTGCCAGCAGCTCAAGGAGAACTACCATCGATGAGCAGTTCTTC CASSSRRTTIDEQFF
TRBJ1-3 TRBV6-6 NA NA TGTGCCAGCAGTTACTCCCTAGGGGCCCTGGCAAACACCATATATTTT CASSYSLGALANTIYF
TRBJ2-7 TRBV11-2 TRBD2 once TGTGCCAGCAGCTTAGGTAGTATGGGGGAGGGCCGCTACGAGCAGTACTTC CASSLGSMGEGRYEQYF